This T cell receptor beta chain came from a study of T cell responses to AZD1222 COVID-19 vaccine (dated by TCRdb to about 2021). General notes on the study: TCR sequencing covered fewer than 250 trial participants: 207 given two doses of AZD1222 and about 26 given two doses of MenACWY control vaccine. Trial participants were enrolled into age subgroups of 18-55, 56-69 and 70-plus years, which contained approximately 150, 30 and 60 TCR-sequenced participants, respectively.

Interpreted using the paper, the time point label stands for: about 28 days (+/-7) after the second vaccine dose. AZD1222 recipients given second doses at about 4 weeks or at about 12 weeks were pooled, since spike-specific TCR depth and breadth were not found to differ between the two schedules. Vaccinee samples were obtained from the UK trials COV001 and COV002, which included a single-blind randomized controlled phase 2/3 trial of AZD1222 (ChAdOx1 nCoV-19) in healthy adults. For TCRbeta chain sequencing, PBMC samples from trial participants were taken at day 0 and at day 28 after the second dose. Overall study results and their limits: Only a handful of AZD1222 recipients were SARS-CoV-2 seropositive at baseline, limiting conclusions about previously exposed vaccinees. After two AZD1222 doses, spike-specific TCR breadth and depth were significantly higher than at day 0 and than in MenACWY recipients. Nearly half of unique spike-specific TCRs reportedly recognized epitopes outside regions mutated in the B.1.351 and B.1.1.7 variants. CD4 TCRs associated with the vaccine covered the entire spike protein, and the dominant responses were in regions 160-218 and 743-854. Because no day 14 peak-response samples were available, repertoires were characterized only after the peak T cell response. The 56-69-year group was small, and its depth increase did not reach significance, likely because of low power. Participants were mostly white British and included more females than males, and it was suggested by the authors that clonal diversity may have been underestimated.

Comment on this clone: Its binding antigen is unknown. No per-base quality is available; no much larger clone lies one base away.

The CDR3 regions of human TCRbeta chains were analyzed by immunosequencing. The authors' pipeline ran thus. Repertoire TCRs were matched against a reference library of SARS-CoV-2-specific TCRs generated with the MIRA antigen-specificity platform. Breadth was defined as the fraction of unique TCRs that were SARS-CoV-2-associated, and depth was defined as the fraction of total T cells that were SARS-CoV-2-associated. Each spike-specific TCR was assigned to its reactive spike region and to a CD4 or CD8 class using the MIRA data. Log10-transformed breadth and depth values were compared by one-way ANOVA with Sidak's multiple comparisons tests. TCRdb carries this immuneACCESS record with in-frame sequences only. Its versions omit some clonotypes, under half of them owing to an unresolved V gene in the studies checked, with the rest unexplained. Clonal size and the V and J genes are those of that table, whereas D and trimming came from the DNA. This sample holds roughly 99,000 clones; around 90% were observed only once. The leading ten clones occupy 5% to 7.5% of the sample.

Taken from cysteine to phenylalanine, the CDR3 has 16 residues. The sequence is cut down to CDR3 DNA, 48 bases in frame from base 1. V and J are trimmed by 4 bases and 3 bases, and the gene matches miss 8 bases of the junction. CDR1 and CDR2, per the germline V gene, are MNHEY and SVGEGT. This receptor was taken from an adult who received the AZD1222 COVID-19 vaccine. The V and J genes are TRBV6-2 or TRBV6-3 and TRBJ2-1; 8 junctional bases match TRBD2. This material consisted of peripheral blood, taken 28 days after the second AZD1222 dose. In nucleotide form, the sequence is TGTGCCAGCAGTTCCCCGAGTAGCGGGGACTACAATGAGCAGTTCTTC. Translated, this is CASSSPSSGDYNEQFF.